This T cell receptor beta chain is from a study of shared clonotypes between healthy human individuals. Using immunoSEQ multiplex PCR, the repertoire was profiled, and TCRdb retains in-frame clones only, with some absent. The repertoire holds about 2.4 million clones, around nine tenths seen once, with around 0.14% in the top ten. The CDR3 contains 16 residues. Per germline, CDR1 SGDLS and CDR2 YYNGEE. The junction had 7 bases not matched to a gene; V was cut back by 2 bases and J by 2 bases. Source material: naive CD4+ T cells sorted from blood. Indicated subset: CD45RA+ positively selected. The receptor's source is a young man in good health. The V call is TRBV9, the J call TRBJ2-3; 8 bases agree with TRBD1. The CDR3 here is CASSVGQGQITDTQYF. Here the CDR3 DNA reads TGTGCCAGCAGCGTTGGACAGGGTCAAATCACAGATACGCAGTATTTT.